A selection of T cell receptor beta chains follows, all from one sample in a study of cytomegalovirus exposure and HLA in healthy donors. Clones were read by immunoSEQ multiplex PCR, and TCRdb kept only the in-frame ones, dropping some. The data hold 230,000 or so clones, with 80% to 95% observed a single time. The sequencing input was PBMCs. The receptors stem from a girl aged 2-10 years in good health and CMV-seronegative. Each CDR3 is given with its conserved first and last residue.

j_gene	v_gene	CDR3aa
TRBJ1-5	TRBV2	CASSTGQGSQPQHF
TRBJ2-3	TRBV6-5	CANPAGLSYTQYF
TRBJ1-1	TRBV7-2	CASSLEGGTRGAFF
TRBJ1-1	TRBV11-2	CASSGKGQANRAVEAFF
TRBJ1-1	TRBV27	CASSLGTGDTEAFF
TRBJ2-2	TRBV4-1	CASSQGANTGELFF
TRBJ1-2	TRBV7-2	CASSIAWANYGYTF
TRBJ2-2	TRBV29-1	CSVVVTDRNTGELFF
TRBJ2-7	TRBV7-9	CASSTSGETPPYEQYF
TRBJ2-1	TRBV7-8	CASSPSFERLAGEQFF
TRBJ2-7	TRBV5-5	CASSLPGQGVDEQYF
TRBJ1-1	TRBV18	CASSPLGTGYTEAFF
TRBJ1-3	TRBV19	CASYGGGSGNTIYF
TRBJ1-2	TRBV2	CASTSREAIYGYTF
TRBJ1-3	TRBV6-1	CASGTDSGNTIYF
TRBJ2-3	TRBV20-1	CSASQDTQYF
TRBJ1-5	TRBV27	CASSPGQGNQPQHF
TRBJ1-1	TRBV7-9	CASSFNDRAARGNTEAFF
TRBJ2-7	TRBV19	CASSIGGNSYEQYF
TRBJ1-1	TRBV15	CATSTGLGTEAFF
TRBJ1-1	TRBV19	CASSPRQTEAFF
TRBJ1-1	TRBV29-1	CSVQQGNTEAFF
TRBJ2-3	TRBV28	CASGGLAGGPTDTQYF
TRBJ1-2	TRBV6-5	CASSYRPIQGNGYTF
TRBJ2-3	TRBV6-1	CASSPGQGTDTQYF
TRBJ2-7	TRBV27	CASSLQGTYEQYF